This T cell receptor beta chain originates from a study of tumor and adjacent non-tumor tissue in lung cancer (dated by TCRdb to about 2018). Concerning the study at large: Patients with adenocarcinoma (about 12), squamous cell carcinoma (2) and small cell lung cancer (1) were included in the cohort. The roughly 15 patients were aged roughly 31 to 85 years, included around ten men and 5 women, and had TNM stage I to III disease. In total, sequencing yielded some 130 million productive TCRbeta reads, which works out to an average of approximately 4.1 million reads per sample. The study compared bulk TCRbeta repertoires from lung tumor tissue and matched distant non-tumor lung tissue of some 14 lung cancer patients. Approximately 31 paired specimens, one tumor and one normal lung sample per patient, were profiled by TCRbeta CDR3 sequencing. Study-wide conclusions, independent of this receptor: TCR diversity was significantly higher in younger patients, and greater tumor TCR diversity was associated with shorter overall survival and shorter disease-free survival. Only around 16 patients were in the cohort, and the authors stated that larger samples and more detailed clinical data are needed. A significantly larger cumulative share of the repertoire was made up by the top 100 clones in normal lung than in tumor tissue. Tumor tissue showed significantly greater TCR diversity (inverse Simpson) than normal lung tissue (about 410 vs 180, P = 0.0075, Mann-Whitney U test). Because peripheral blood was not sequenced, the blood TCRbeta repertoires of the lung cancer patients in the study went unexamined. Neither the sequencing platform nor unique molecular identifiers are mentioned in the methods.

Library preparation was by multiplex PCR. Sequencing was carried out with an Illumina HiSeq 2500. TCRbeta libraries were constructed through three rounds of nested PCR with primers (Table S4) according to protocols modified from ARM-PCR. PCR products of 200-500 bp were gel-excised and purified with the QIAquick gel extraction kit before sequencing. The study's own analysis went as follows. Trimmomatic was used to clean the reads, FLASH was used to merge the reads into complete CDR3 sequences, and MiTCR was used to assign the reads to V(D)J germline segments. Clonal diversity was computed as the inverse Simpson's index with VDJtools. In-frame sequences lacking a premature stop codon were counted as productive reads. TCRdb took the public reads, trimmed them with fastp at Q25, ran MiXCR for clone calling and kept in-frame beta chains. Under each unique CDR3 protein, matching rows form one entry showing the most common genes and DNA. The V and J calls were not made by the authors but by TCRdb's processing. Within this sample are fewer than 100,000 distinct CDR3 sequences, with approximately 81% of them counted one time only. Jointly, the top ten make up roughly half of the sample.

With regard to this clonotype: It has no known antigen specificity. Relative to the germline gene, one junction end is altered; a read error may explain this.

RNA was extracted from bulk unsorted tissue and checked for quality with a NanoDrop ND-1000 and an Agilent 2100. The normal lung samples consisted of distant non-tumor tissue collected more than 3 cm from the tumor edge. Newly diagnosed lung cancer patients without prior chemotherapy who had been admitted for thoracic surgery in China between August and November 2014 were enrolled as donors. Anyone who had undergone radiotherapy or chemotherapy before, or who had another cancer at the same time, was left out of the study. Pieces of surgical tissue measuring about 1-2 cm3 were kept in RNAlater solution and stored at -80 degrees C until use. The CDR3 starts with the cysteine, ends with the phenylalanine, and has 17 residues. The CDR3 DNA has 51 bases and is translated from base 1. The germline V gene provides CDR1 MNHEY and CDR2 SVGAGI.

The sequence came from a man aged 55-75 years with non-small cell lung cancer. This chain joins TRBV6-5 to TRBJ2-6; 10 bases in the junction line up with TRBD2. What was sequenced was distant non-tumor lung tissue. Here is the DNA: TGTGCCAGCAACCTAGCGGGAGCCAACTCTGGGGCCAACATCCTGACTTTC. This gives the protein CASNLAGANSGANILTF.